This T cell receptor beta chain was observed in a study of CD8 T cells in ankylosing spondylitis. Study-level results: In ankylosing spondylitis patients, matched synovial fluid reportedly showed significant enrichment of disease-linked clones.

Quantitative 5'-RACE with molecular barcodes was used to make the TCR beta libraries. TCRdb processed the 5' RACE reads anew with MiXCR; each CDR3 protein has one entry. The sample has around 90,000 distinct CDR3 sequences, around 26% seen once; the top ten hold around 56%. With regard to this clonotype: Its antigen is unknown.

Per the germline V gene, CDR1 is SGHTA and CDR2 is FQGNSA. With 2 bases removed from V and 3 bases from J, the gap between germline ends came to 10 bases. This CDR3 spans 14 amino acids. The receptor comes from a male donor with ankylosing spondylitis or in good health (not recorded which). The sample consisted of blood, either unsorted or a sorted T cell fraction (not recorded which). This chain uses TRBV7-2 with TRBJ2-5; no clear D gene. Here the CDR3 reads CASSLIPAEETQYF. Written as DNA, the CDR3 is TGTGCCAGCAGCTTAATCCCGGCTGAAGAGACCCAGTACTTC.